A single sample is the source of the 7 T cell receptor beta chains below, sequenced in a study of blood T cell repertoires in COVID-19. Sequencing was performed with immunoSEQ multiplex PCR; in TCRdb, only in-frame clones are kept and a portion is missing. The sample has about 260,000 clones; around 90% are singletons. The sequenced material came from peripheral blood. The receptors derive from a human donor in a cohort sampled during active COVID-19.

The chain couples TRBV7-9 to TRBJ2-7; D is possibly TRBD2 (6 bases). The CDR3 has 14 amino acids. V was shortened by 3 bases and J by 4 bases, with 13 bases between the two germline ends. CDR1 and CDR2 (germline): SEHNR, FQNEAQ (reference sequence). The CDR3 reads CASSFAGSVYEQYF. CDR3 DNA: TGTGCCAGCAGCTTCGCGGGGTCAGTTTACGAGCAGTACTTC.

V is TRBV18 and J is TRBJ2-5; a weak D match, TRBD2 (6 bases). Between the trimmed V and J ends, which lost 4 bases and 2 bases, there was a span of 41 bases. Germline lookup yields CDR1 KGHSH and CDR2 LQKENI. The CDR3 consists of 24 residues. CDR3 loop: CASSLPLIESRVWRPRREQETQYF. The CDR3 nucleotides are TGTGCCAGCTCACTCCCCCTGATCGAATCTAGAGTCTGGCGCCCAAGGAGGGAACAAGAGACCCAGTACTTC.

The V call is TRBV19, the J call TRBJ1-4, with D uncertain. Germline V CDR1 and CDR2: LNHDA, SQIVND (reference sequence). The germline V and J ends were trimmed by 3 bases and 7 bases, with 6 bases remaining between them. This CDR3 is 12 amino acids long. The CDR3 loop is CASSMAGEKLFF. DNA of the CDR3: TGTGCCAGTAGTATGGCGGGTGAAAAACTGTTTTTT.

The gene calls are TRBV25-1 and TRBJ1-1; 8 bases agree with TRBD1. Per the germline V gene, CDR1 is MGHDK and CDR2 is SYGVNS. This CDR3 spans 16 amino acids. Trimming at V came to 4 bases and at J to 0 bases, leaving 7 bases not matched to a gene. CDR3 region: CASSVMAGGMNTEAFF. CDR3 coding DNA: TGTGCCAGCAGTGTAATGGCAGGGGGCATGAACACTGAAGCTTTCTTT.

This sequence joins TRBV6-2 or TRBV6-3 and TRBJ1-1; 8 bases are shared with TRBD1. This CDR3 contains 15 residues. J gave up 7 bases and V 6 bases, and 13 bases lay outside the gene matches. Germline V gene sequence: CDR1 MNHEY, CDR2 SVGEGT. CDR3 sequence (DNA): TGTGCCAGCAGCACCGGGACAGGAGGGACCTTTGAAGCTTTCTTT. The encoded protein is CASSTGTGGTFEAFF.

This clone was recorded once. The gene calls are TRBV13 and TRBJ2-1, with D maybe TRBD2 (6 bases). This CDR3 region has 14 residues. V was trimmed by 5 bases and J by 4 bases, leaving 12 bases between them. Germline CDR1 is PRHDT and CDR2 is FYEKMQ (reference sequence). In nucleotides, the CDR3 is TGTGCCAGCAGCCGAACTAGCACGTACAATGAGCAGTTCTTC. Translation gives CASSRTSTYNEQFF.

V is TRBV9 and J is TRBJ2-1; possibly TRBD1 for D (6 bases). V was trimmed by 4 bases and J by 7 bases, leaving 21 bases between them. This CDR3 has 16 residues. Looked up from germline, CDR1 is SGDLS and CDR2 is YYNGEE. The CDR3: CASSSTWQGWRNEQFF. In nucleotides, the CDR3 is TGTGCCAGCAGCTCGACCTGGCAGGGGTGGCGGAATGAGCAGTTCTTC.